The rows below give T cell receptor beta chains drawn from one sample of a study of regulatory T cells in long-lasting Graves disease. TCRdb called the multiplex PCR reads again in MiXCR, with one record for every CDR3 protein. The table has 400,000 to 500,000 distinct CDR3 sequences, around 13% seen once; the top ten hold over 15%. The data also belong to a second study, concerning T cells in Graves' hyperthyroidism and ophthalmopathy.

The sequencing used peripheral blood mononuclear cells (PBMCs), collected at new diagnosis, from a patient treated with antithyroid drugs. These TCRs come from a woman in her forties or fifties with Graves disease. CDR3s include the opening cysteine and the closing phenylalanine or tryptophan. A D gene is named only where the DNA matches it firmly. Where a row states a size, it is once, few, many or the class of an expanded clone; other rows omit it.

d_call	v_call	clone_size	j_call	cdr3_aa	cdr3_nt
NA	TRBV25-1	NA	TRBJ1-3	CASSETLYTHSGNTIYF	TGTGCCAGCAGTGAAACCCTATATACCCACTCTGGAAACACCATATATTTT
TRBD2	TRBV27	many	TRBJ2-1	CASSFKAGGVMNEQFF	TGTGCCAGCAGTTTTAAAGCGGGGGGGGTCATGAATGAGCAGTTCTTC
NA	TRBV28	many	TRBJ2-7	CASSSQGPLTYEQYF	TGTGCCAGCAGTTCACAGGGTCCCCTTACCTACGAGCAGTACTTC
NA	TRBV7-8	NA	TRBJ1-3	CASSLGWLGAGNTIYF	TGTGCCAGCAGCTTAGGTTGGCTTGGGGCTGGAAACACCATATATTTT
NA	TRBV12-5	NA	TRBJ2-7	CASPQDSHEQYF	TGTGCTAGCCCCCAGGATAGCCACGAGCAGTACTTC
TRBD1	TRBV5-1	NA	TRBJ1-2	CASSIEQGASYGYTF	TGCGCCAGCAGCATCGAGCAGGGGGCTTCCTATGGCTACACCTTC
NA	TRBV12-3/TRBV12-4	many	TRBJ2-1	CASSPPVGLYNEQFF	TGTGCCAGCAGTCCCCCTGTGGGGCTATACAATGAGCAGTTCTTC
TRBD2	TRBV6-2/TRBV6-3	few	TRBJ2-3	CASKRETTQYF	TGTGCCAGTAAGCGGGAGACTACGCAGTATTTT
TRBD1	TRBV5-8	few	TRBJ1-4	CASSPHQGQGGEKLFF	TGTGCCAGCAGCCCACACCAGGGACAGGGAGGAGAAAAACTGTTTTTT
NA	TRBV28	few	TRBJ1-5	CASSLYLNQPQHF	TGTGCCAGCAGTTTATATCTTAATCAGCCCCAGCATTTT
NA	TRBV6-1	NA	TRBJ2-2	CASRRSELNTGELFF	TGTGCCAGCAGACGAAGCGAGTTGAACACCGGGGAGCTGTTTTTT
NA	TRBV6-1	many	TRBJ1-5	CASSERPGRVGNQPQHF	TGTGCCAGCAGTGAAAGGCCGGGGAGGGTTGGCAATCAGCCCCAGCATTTT
TRBD1	TRBV12-3/TRBV12-4	many	TRBJ1-1	CASSPRQGVISSEAFF	TGTGCCAGCAGCCCACGACAGGGGGTAATTAGCTCTGAAGCTTTCTTT
TRBD1	TRBV3-1	NA	TRBJ2-1	CASSQGQGALSEQFF	TGTGCCAGCAGCCAAGGGCAGGGGGCGCTCAGTGAGCAGTTCTTC
TRBD1	TRBV29-1	few	TRBJ1-1	CSATWGQISTEAFF	TGCAGCGCCACCTGGGGACAGATAAGCACTGAAGCTTTCTTT
TRBD1	TRBV12-3/TRBV12-4	many	TRBJ1-4	CASTPQDRFLGKLFF	TGTGCCAGCACCCCCCAGGACAGGTTCCTCGGAAAACTGTTTTTT
TRBD2	TRBV12-3/TRBV12-4	many	TRBJ2-1	CASRKRESSRIEQFF	TGTGCCAGCAGAAAGCGGGAGTCCTCACGAATTGAGCAGTTCTTC
NA	TRBV5-1	many	TRBJ1-2	CASRSGYGYTF	TGCGCCAGCAGATCCGGCTATGGCTACACCTTC
TRBD2	TRBV18	many	TRBJ2-1	CASSPGGGRFVNEQFF	TGTGCCAGCTCACCTGGGGGCGGGAGGTTCGTCAATGAGCAGTTCTTC
NA	TRBV5-6	many	TRBJ1-1	CASSSGTAEAFF	TGTGCCAGCAGCTCAGGGACGGCTGAAGCTTTCTTT
NA	TRBV27	many	TRBJ2-7	CASSLATDYEQYF	TGTGCCAGCAGTTTGGCGACGGACTACGAGCAGTACTTC
NA	TRBV7-3	many	TRBJ2-5	CASSLGPGQETQYF	TGTGCCAGCAGCTTAGGACCAGGGCAAGAGACCCAGTACTTC
NA	TRBV12-3/TRBV12-4	many	TRBJ2-7	CASKGAATYEQYF	TGTGCCAGCAAAGGAGCGGCTACCTACGAGCAGTACTTC
NA	TRBV30	few	TRBJ1-4	CAWSGGTNEKLFF	TGTGCCTGGAGTGGGGGGACTAATGAAAAACTGTTTTTT
NA	TRBV2	many	TRBJ1-4	CASTREGVGKLFF	TGTGCCAGCACAAGGGAGGGGGTGGGAAAACTGTTTTTT
TRBD1	TRBV7-9	many	TRBJ2-7	CASSLVGTDYEQYF	TGTGCCAGCAGCTTAGTAGGGACAGACTACGAGCAGTACTTC
NA	TRBV19	once	TRBJ2-7	CASSMASGGTYEQYF	TGTGCCAGTAGTATGGCCTCTGGGGGAACCTACGAGCAGTACTTC
TRBD2	TRBV28	NA	TRBJ2-7	CASSLGLAGGPGYEQYF	TGTGCCAGCAGTCTCGGACTAGCGGGAGGGCCGGGGTACGAGCAGTACTTC
NA	TRBV5-1	NA	TRBJ2-7	CASSFRNSPTLGEQYF	TGCGCCAGCAGCTTTCGTAATAGCCCCACCCTCGGCGAGCAGTACTTC
TRBD2	TRBV7-2	many	TRBJ2-3	CASSLDPAGGVNTQYF	TGTGCCAGCAGCTTAGATCCGGCGGGAGGTGTTAATACGCAGTATTTT
NA	TRBV28	NA	TRBJ1-5	CASSLFRTSRRGNQPQHF	TGTGCCAGCAGTTTATTTCGGACATCGCGGAGAGGCAATCAGCCCCAGCATTTT
NA	TRBV20-1	few	TRBJ2-3	CSASAPTDTQYF	TGCAGTGCTAGTGCACCCACAGATACGCAGTATTTT
TRBD2	TRBV19	few	TRBJ2-1	CASSEVRLADNNEQFF	TGTGCCAGTAGTGAAGTTCGACTAGCGGATAACAATGAGCAGTTCTTC
NA	TRBV11-2	few	TRBJ2-1	CASSPVGGYEQFF	TGTGCCAGCAGCCCAGTAGGGGGTTATGAGCAGTTCTTC
NA	TRBV20-1	many	TRBJ2-3	CSATLTHGLTDTQYF	TGCAGTGCTACCCTAACCCACGGACTTACAGATACGCAGTATTTT
TRBD2	TRBV7-2	NA	TRBJ2-7	CASSLTPSGSYEQYF	TGTGCCAGCAGCCTAACGCCTAGCGGGAGCTACGAGCAGTACTTC
TRBD2	TRBV5-1	many	TRBJ2-1	CASSLAGTSGRASYNEQFF	TGCGCCAGCAGCTTGGCCGGGACTAGCGGGAGGGCGTCCTACAATGAGCAGTTCTTC